Presented here are 14 T cell receptor beta chains from one specimen sequenced in a study of blood T cell repertoires in COVID-19. Clones were read by immunoSEQ multiplex PCR, and TCRdb kept only the in-frame ones, dropping some. The sample gives fewer than 200,000 clones, roughly 86% of which show up once; 2.5% to 3% is in the top ten. The sequencing input was peripheral blood. The receptors here all came from an elderly woman with COVID-19, enrolled during active disease.

The CDR3 sequence is CASSLSRTSGGETQYF. The CDR3 nucleotides read TGTGCCAGCAGCTTATCTCGGACTAGCGGAGGAGAGACCCAGTACTTC. The chain uses TRBV7-8 and TRBJ2-5; 10 nucleotides agree with TRBD2. CDR1 is SGHVS and CDR2 is FQNEAQ in the germline V gene. After removal of 2 bases from V and 4 bases from J, the junction contained 7 bases not matched to a gene. This CDR3 comprises 16 residues.

The chain combines TRBV5-1 with TRBJ2-7, with D unresolved. The V end lost 5 bases, the J end lost 3 bases, and 12 bases lay between the germline ends. Per the germline V gene, CDR1 is SGHRS and CDR2 is YFSETQ. The CDR3 is 13 residues long. The CDR3 nucleotides are TGCGCCAGCAGTACCCCAGAAAACTACGAGCAGTACTTC. Its translation: CASSTPENYEQYF.

This clone was counted a single time. J is TRBJ1-3 and V is TRBV18; 9 bases match TRBD1. This CDR3 comprises 15 residues. V lost 5 bases, J lost 2 bases, and 4 bases stayed unmatched. Looked up from germline, CDR1 is KGHSH and CDR2 is LQKENI. The CDR3: CASSAGTGTGNTIYF. DNA of the CDR3: TGTGCCAGCTCAGCCGGGACAGGGACTGGAAACACCATATATTTT. Full variable domain (missing parts from reference TRBV18 and TRBJ1-3): NAGVMQNPRHLVRRRGQEARLRCSPMKGHSHVYWYRQLPEEGLKFMVYLQKENIIDESGMPKERFSAEFPKEGPSILRIQQVVRGDSAAYFCASSAGTGTGNTIYFGEGSWLTVV.

The chain joins TRBV28 to TRBJ1-2; 12 bases are shared with TRBD1. There are 16 residues in the CDR3. CDR1 MDHEN and CDR2 SYDVKM come from the germline V gene. Trimming at V came to 3 bases and at J to 8 bases, leaving 10 bases not matched to a gene. DNA for the CDR3: TGTGCCAGCAGTTTCCCGCCGGGACAGGGGGCGCGGGGCTACACCTTC. Encoded protein: CASSFPPGQGARGYTF.

The count of this clone is one. This rearrangement joins TRBV5-1 to TRBJ2-5, with D unclear. The CDR3 sequence is 13 residues long. Germline V gene sequence: CDR1 SGHRS, CDR2 YFSETQ. The ends were cut back, 2 bases at V and 7 bases at J, with 12 bases in the middle. CDR3 residues: CASSFVQKVTQYF. DNA of the CDR3: TGCGCCAGCAGCTTCGTCCAGAAAGTGACCCAGTACTTC.

This clone is a singleton in its sample. The genes are TRBV15 and TRBJ2-3, with 9 bases that match TRBD2. Germline CDR1 is LNHNV and CDR2 is YYDKDF (reference sequence). The J segment lost 2 bases and the V segment lost 0 bases, leaving 9 bases of the junction unmatched. The CDR3 has 18 residues. CDR3 DNA: TGTGCCACCAGCAGAGATCTTTGGCGGGAGGGAGACACAGATACGCAGTATTTT. Protein: CATSRDLWREGDTDTQYF. Drawing the rest from reference TRBV15 and TRBJ2-3, the complete variable domain is DAMVIQNPRYQVTQFGKPVTLSCSQTLNHNVMYWYQQKSSQAPKLLFHYYDKDFNNEADTPDNFQSRRPNTSFCFLDIRSPGLGDTAMYLCATSRDLWREGDTDTQYFGPGTRLTVL.

The chain employs TRBV28 and TRBJ2-7; D not certain. The CDR3 runs 14 residues. Germline loops: CDR1 MDHEN, CDR2 SYDVKM. Trimming removed 2 bases from V and 2 bases from J, with 10 bases in between. In nucleotides, the CDR3 is TGTGCCAGCAGTTTAGGCCGGAGACCCTACGAGCAGTACTTC. It specifies CASSLGRRPYEQYF.

The rearrangement uses TRBV19 and TRBJ2-5; D unresolved. CDR1 is LNHDA and CDR2 is SQIVND in the germline V gene (reference sequence). V lost 6 bases and J lost 5, with 10 bases in between. CDR3 length: 12 amino acids. The chain's CDR3 is CASRGFSETQYF. The CDR3 region has the DNA TGTGCCAGTAGGGGCTTCAGTGAGACCCAGTACTTC. The full variable domain, its missing parts supplied by reference TRBV19 and TRBJ2-5, is DGGITQSPKYLFRKEGQNVTLSCEQNLNHDAMYWYRQDPGQGLRLIYYSQIVNDFQKGDIAEGYSVSREKKESFPLTVTSAQKNPTAFYLCASRGFSETQYFGPGTRLLVL.

The chain uses TRBV28 and TRBJ2-7; maybe TRBD1 (8 bases). The length of the CDR3 is 14 residues. V lost 6 bases to trimming and J lost 6 bases, with 18 bases between them. Germline-derived CDR1 and CDR2 are MDHEN and SYDVKM. CDR3 sequence: CASRLTGGDREQYF. As DNA, the CDR3 is TGTGCCAGCAGGCTCACAGGGGGGGACCGCGAGCAGTACTTC.

The chain combines TRBV5-4 with TRBJ2-1, with D possibly TRBD2 on 7 matching bases. CDR1 and CDR2 from the germline V gene are SGHNT and YYREEE (reference sequence). Between the trimmed V and J ends, which lost 0 bases and 8 bases, there was a span of 12 bases. There are 14 residues in the CDR3. The CDR3: CASSLVGGAYEQFF. The CDR3 DNA reads as TGTGCCAGCAGCTTGGTTGGGGGGGCCTATGAGCAGTTCTTC.

This clone was observed once. The rearrangement uses TRBV12-3 or TRBV12-4 and TRBJ1-4; a weak D match, TRBD1 (5 bases). The CDR3 extends over 13 amino acids. V was cut by 3 bases and J by 8 bases, with 10 bases left in between. CDR3 nucleotides: TGTGCCAGCAGTTTGGGGGGACGAGAAAAACTGTTTTTT. Translated, it gives CASSLGGREKLFF.

V gene TRBV11-1 combines with J gene TRBJ2-3; TRBD2 matches at 7 bases. J gave up 4 bases and V 3 bases, and 10 bases lay outside the gene matches. The germline CDR1 and CDR2 sequences are SGHAT and FQDESV (reference sequence). This CDR3 is 16 amino acids long. The DNA of the CDR3 is TGTGCCAGCAGCTTTTGGCCTAGCGGTCTCTCAGATACGCAGTATTTT. This sequence encodes CASSFWPSGLSDTQYF.

This clone has a single count. The rearrangement uses TRBV28 and TRBJ2-1, with a possible D match to TRBD1 (7 bases). The CDR3 covers 15 residues. Germline-derived CDR1 and CDR2 are MDHEN and SYDVKM. V was trimmed by 7 bases and J by 5 bases, leaving 18 bases between them. The CDR3 spells CASKKEGGGHNEQFF. CDR3 bases: TGTGCCAGCAAAAAGGAAGGAGGGGGCCACAATGAGCAGTTCTTC.

The rearrangement joins TRBV5-1 to TRBJ2-2; D possibly corresponds to TRBD2 (6 bases). CDR1 SGHRS and CDR2 YFSETQ come from the germline V gene. The length of the CDR3 is 14 residues. V lost 5 bases to trimming and J lost 2 bases, with 10 bases between them. The chain's CDR3 is CASRPGLNTGELFF. CDR3 sequence (DNA): TGCGCCAGCAGGCCGGGACTCAACACCGGGGAGCTGTTTTTT.